The TCR beta chain under discussion was sequenced for a study of blood T cell repertoires in COVID-19. Across the study: Researchers got acute and convalescent COVID-19 samples from the United States, Italy and Spain. Nucleic acid was either cDNA or gDNA, and it came from T cells, B-cell-depleted T cells, or PBMCs.

Cohort assignment relied on participant-reported clinical history. The CDR3 is 14 amino acids. CDR1 and CDR2 (germline): LGHNA, YNFKEQ. Trimming removed 1 base from V and 1 base from J, with 7 bases in between. Measured with immunoSEQ multiplex PCR; TCRdb has only the in-frame clones, and not every one. The table has 190,000 or so clones, around 88% seen once. Sequenced material: PBMCs or T cells enriched from blood (not recorded which). The sequence was obtained from a young woman who had been exposed to COVID-19. The chain employs TRBV4-2 and TRBJ1-2; D is undetermined. The CDR3 protein is CASSQAGVNYGYTF. In DNA form, the CDR3 reads TGTGCCAGCAGCCAAGCCGGGGTTAACTATGGCTACACCTTC.